A selection of T cell receptor beta chains follows, all from one sample in a study of cytomegalovirus exposure and HLA in healthy donors. The table came from immunoSEQ multiplex PCR; TCRdb's copy has only in-frame clones and leaves some out. The sample consists of about 110,000 clones, approximately 83% of them appearing once. Sequencing input: PBMCs. All receptors derive from a man in his forties or fifties in good health and CMV-seronegative. CDR3s include the opening cysteine and the closing phenylalanine or tryptophan. A D gene is named only where the DNA matches it firmly. Size tells how often a clone was seen (once, few, many) or the class of an expanded clone, and some rows leave it out.

>TRBJ1-1|NA|NA|TRBV18
CASSRAGGTEAFF
TGTGCCAGCTCACGAGCCGGGGGGACTGAAGCTTTCTTT
>TRBJ2-7|once|NA|TRBV6-1
CASSGRVADSYEQYF
TGTGCCAGCAGTGGTCGCGTAGCGGACTCCTACGAGCAGTACTTC
>TRBJ2-2|NA|NA|TRBV4-3
CASSLRQLNTGELFF
TGCGCCAGCAGCCTACGACAGCTTAACACCGGGGAGCTGTTTTTT
>TRBJ2-1|once|NA|TRBV6-5
CASSFFRGGSDNEQFF
TGTGCCAGCAGTTTCTTCAGGGGAGGGTCCGACAATGAGCAGTTCTTC
>TRBJ1-1|NA|NA|TRBV11-3
CASSLDPAAEAFF
TGTGCCAGCAGCTTAGATCCGGCGGCCGAAGCTTTCTTT
>TRBJ2-7|once|NA|TRBV5-1
CASSFGTTYEQYF
TGCGCCAGCAGCTTCGGGACAACCTACGAGCAGTACTTC
>TRBJ1-1|NA|NA|TRBV6-5
CASSYSMNTEAFF
TGTGCCAGCAGTTATTCCATGAACACTGAAGCTTTCTTT
>TRBJ2-3|NA|TRBD2|TRBV30
CAWSGVGTSGGTDTQYF
TGTGCCTGGAGTGGCGTCGGGACTAGCGGGGGCACAGATACGCAGTATTTT
>TRBJ1-1|NA|NA|TRBV5-1
CASTDPGGEAFF
TGCGCCAGCACAGACCCGGGGGGGGAAGCTTTCTTT
>TRBJ1-4|NA|NA|TRBV4-1
CASSQEAKLFF
TGCGCCAGCAGCCAAGAGGCAAAACTGTTTTTT
>TRBJ2-2|NA|TRBD1|TRBV19
CASSIRTGVTGELFF
TGTGCCAGTAGCATCCGGACAGGGGTCACCGGGGAGCTGTTTTTT
>TRBJ2-1|NA|TRBD2|TRBV5-5
CASSKGLADYNEQFF
TGTGCCAGCAGCAAGGGACTAGCGGATTACAATGAGCAGTTCTTC
>TRBJ1-2|few|NA|TRBV4-3
CASSQAEGGNYGYTF
TGCGCCAGCAGCCAAGCGGAGGGGGGGAACTATGGCTACACCTTC
>TRBJ2-1|NA|NA|TRBV2
CASSVGRVELYNEQFF
TGTGCCAGCAGTGTAGGCAGGGTCGAGCTCTACAATGAGCAGTTCTTC
>TRBJ2-3|once|NA|TRBV4-2
CASSQEPRGDTQYF
TGTGCCAGCAGCCAAGAGCCACGGGGGGATACGCAGTATTTT
>TRBJ1-5|NA|TRBD1|TRBV15
CATSRGQGYQPQHF
TGTGCCACCAGCAGGGGACAGGGGTATCAGCCCCAGCATTTT
>TRBJ2-3|NA|TRBD1|TRBV19
CASSSGTGISTDTQYF
TGTGCCAGTAGTTCCGGGACAGGGATTAGCACAGATACGCAGTATTTT
>TRBJ2-5|few|NA|TRBV14
CASSQDHGNQETQYF
TGTGCCAGCAGCCAAGATCACGGGAACCAAGAGACCCAGTACTTC
>TRBJ2-5|NA|NA|TRBV6-5
CASRQGAETQYF
TGTGCCAGCAGACAGGGCGCCGAGACCCAGTACTTC
>TRBJ2-2|NA|NA|TRBV27
CASRVASYTGELFF
TGTGCCAGCAGGGTAGCTTCTTACACCGGGGAGCTGTTTTTT
>TRBJ2-1|NA|TRBD2|TRBV6-1
CASSEEASGGVEQFF
TGTGCCAGCAGTGAAGAGGCTAGCGGGGGGGTAGAGCAGTTCTTC
>TRBJ2-1|few|NA|TRBV9
CASSVGTGRYNEQFF
TGTGCCAGCAGCGTGGGGACTGGGCGGTACAATGAGCAGTTCTTC
>TRBJ2-3|NA|NA|TRBV6-5
CASRRGADTQYF
TGTGCCAGCAGACGCGGGGCCGATACGCAGTATTTT
>TRBJ1-1|NA|NA|TRBV15
CATRFDGGLNTEAFF
TGTGCCACCAGATTTGACGGAGGATTGAACACTGAAGCTTTCTTT
>TRBJ2-5|NA|TRBD2|TRBV5-1
CASSLTSAGQETQYF
TGCGCCAGCAGCTTGACTAGCGCCGGACAAGAGACCCAGTACTTC
>TRBJ2-2|NA|TRBD1|TRBV30
CAWSVQGTYTGELFF
TGTGCCTGGAGTGTACAGGGGACCTACACCGGGGAGCTGTTTTTT
>TRBJ2-1|NA|TRBD2|TRBV6-4
CASSAGTSGGVNEQFF
TGTGCCAGCAGCGCCGGGACTAGCGGGGGTGTCAATGAGCAGTTCTTC
>TRBJ2-2|NA|TRBD1|TRBV18
CASLRTGPGTGELFF
TGTGCCAGCCTCCGGACAGGGCCGGGCACCGGGGAGCTGTTTTTT
>TRBJ1-2|NA|NA|TRBV4-1
CASSQDEEVNYGYTF
TGCGCCAGCAGCCAAGATGAGGAGGTTAACTATGGCTACACCTTC
>TRBJ1-1|NA|TRBD1|TRBV6-1
CASSDRGKNTEAFF
TGTGCCAGCAGTGACAGGGGGAAGAACACTGAAGCTTTCTTT
>TRBJ1-2|once|TRBD1|TRBV28
CASSLLGTVGYTF
TGTGCCAGCAGTTTATTAGGGACAGTAGGTTACACCTTC
>TRBJ1-2|few|NA|TRBV6-1
CASSDPPGDYGYTF
TGTGCCAGCAGTGACCCTCCAGGGGACTATGGCTACACCTTC
>TRBJ2-6|NA|NA|TRBV7-9
CASSFTQASGANVLTF
TGTGCCAGCAGCTTCACCCAGGCCTCTGGGGCCAACGTCCTGACTTTC
>TRBJ1-4|NA|NA|TRBV18
CASSPLDTPGELFF
TGTGCCAGCTCACCACTGGACACCCCTGGGGAACTGTTTTTT
>TRBJ2-5|NA|TRBD2|TRBV15
CATSRDLGEGETQYF
TGTGCCACCAGCAGAGACCTCGGGGAGGGGGAGACCCAGTACTTC
>TRBJ2-5|NA|TRBD1|TRBV6-5
CASRGTGETQYF
TGTGCCAGCAGGGGGACAGGCGAGACCCAGTACTTC
>TRBJ2-7|NA|TRBD1|TRBV25-1
CASSPGQYSYEQYF
TGTGCCAGCAGCCCGGGACAGTATTCCTACGAGCAGTACTTC
>TRBJ2-3|once|NA|TRBV6-1
CASSARSSTDTQYF
TGTGCCAGCAGTGCTAGATCTAGCACAGATACGCAGTATTTT
>TRBJ1-5|NA|TRBD1|TRBV6-6
CASSLTGDVQPQHF
TGTGCCAGCAGTTTGACAGGGGACGTTCAGCCCCAGCATTTT
>TRBJ1-2|once|TRBD1|TRBV5-1
CASSLTTGVHYGYTF
TGCGCCAGCAGCTTAACGACAGGGGTTCACTATGGCTACACCTTC
>TRBJ2-3|NA|TRBD2|TRBV29-1
CSASGLAGRRDTQYF
TGCAGCGCTTCGGGACTAGCGGGGAGGAGGGATACGCAGTATTTT
>TRBJ2-7|NA|NA|TRBV6-5
CASSYDGLTYEQYF
TGTGCCAGCAGTTACGACGGACTTACCTACGAGCAGTACTTC
>TRBJ1-5|once|NA|TRBV2
CASTRGGASNQPQHF
TGTGCCAGCACCCGAGGCGGGGCAAGCAATCAGCCCCAGCATTTT
>TRBJ1-3|NA|NA|TRBV4-1
CASRPRDSRTSLSGNTIYF
TGCGCCAGCAGGCCAAGAGACAGCCGAACCTCTCTCTCTGGAAACACCATATATTTT
>TRBJ1-3|NA|NA|TRBV5-4
CASSLRGSPGNTIYF
TGTGCCAGCAGCTTGAGAGGGAGCCCCGGAAACACCATATATTTT
>TRBJ1-2|NA|NA|TRBV28
CATSEGEYGYTF
TGTGCCACCTCCGAGGGAGAGTATGGCTACACCTTC
>TRBJ1-2|NA|TRBD1|TRBV11-2
CASSEGQVGGYTF
TGTGCCAGCAGCGAGGGACAGGTTGGAGGCTACACCTTC
>TRBJ1-2|NA|NA|TRBV6-1
CASSAGTPNYGYTF
TGTGCCAGCAGTGCCGGGACACCCAACTATGGCTACACCTTC
>TRBJ1-1|once|NA|TRBV29-1
CSVEGELPEAFF
TGCAGCGTTGAAGGGGAGCTCCCCGAAGCTTTCTTT